This section outlines one T cell receptor beta chain sequence together with its context. V lost 7 bases to trimming and J lost 0 bases, with 10 bases between them. The CDR3 runs to 14 residues. The germline V gene encodes CDR1 MNHEY and CDR2 SVGAGI. These data belong to a study of blood T cell repertoires in COVID-19. For the study at large: Samples representing acute and convalescent COVID-19 were sourced from the United States, Italy and Spain. T cells, B-cell-depleted T cells, or PBMCs provided the cDNA or gDNA that served as material.

In the original workflow: Nucleated cell counts were estimated from reference gene primer amplification. Measured with immunoSEQ multiplex PCR; TCRdb has only the in-frame clones, and not every one. The DNA was the basis for D and trimming; V, J and clone size are from that table. The data hold roughly 70,000 clones, with over 70% observed a single time. The chain uses TRBV6-5 and TRBJ1-3; D gene uncertain. The sequence was obtained from a woman aged 70-85 years with acute or convalescent COVID-19. The specimen was peripheral blood. The CDR3 here is CASNPSLSGNTIYF. DNA of the CDR3: TGTGCCAGCAATCCGAGTCTCTCTGGAAACACCATATATTTT.